These T cell receptor beta chains were read from a single sample in a study of identical twins. TCRdb redid the calling of the 5' RACE reads with MiXCR, one entry per CDR3 protein. The data show under 250,000 distinct CDR3 sequences, 6% to 9% seen once. These data also featured in a second study, about yellow fever vaccine responses in identical twins.

Sequencing used memory (CD45RO+) T cells sorted from blood. The receptors originated from a woman younger than 35 in good health. CDR3s include the opening cysteine and the closing phenylalanine or tryptophan. D genes are given only for firm matches. Expanded clones get a size class; other rows say once, few or many, or leave the size out.

TRBJ2-5 | . | . | TRBV28 | CASSAGGVETQYF | TGTGCCAGCAGTGCCGGCGGAGTGGAGACCCAGTACTTC
TRBJ2-7 | few | TRBD1 | TRBV10-3 | CANVRQGYEQYF | TGTGCCAACGTCCGACAGGGCTACGAGCAGTACTTC
TRBJ2-2 | few | TRBD2 | TRBV27 | CARPGLATGELFF | TGTGCCCGCCCGGGACTAGCGACCGGGGAGCTGTTTTTT
TRBJ2-7 | many | TRBD1 | TRBV5-1 | CASSLIGGERRHEQYF | TGCGCCAGCAGCTTGATAGGGGGCGAGCGAAGGCACGAGCAGTACTTC
TRBJ2-1 | many | TRBD2 | TRBV11-2 | CASSSALAGGAYNEQFF | TGTGCCAGCAGCTCCGCTTTAGCGGGAGGGGCCTACAATGAGCAGTTCTTC
TRBJ2-7 | . | TRBD1 | TRBV2 | CACSFYLTGTGGRYEQYF | TGTGCCTGCAGTTTTTACCTTACCGGGACAGGGGGAAGATACGAGCAGTACTTC
TRBJ1-2 | few | . | TRBV20-1 | CSARDLKGGPGYGYTF | TGCAGTGCTAGAGATCTGAAAGGGGGGCCTGGGTATGGCTACACCTTC
TRBJ2-7 | many | TRBD1 | TRBV7-2 | CASSLSTGTGYEQYF | TGTGCCAGCAGCTTATCTACCGGGACAGGGTACGAGCAGTACTTC
TRBJ2-3 | few | . | TRBV14 | CASSARGTDTQYF | TGTGCCAGCAGCGCAAGAGGGACAGATACGCAGTATTTT
TRBJ2-2 | . | TRBD1 | TRBV7-9 | CASSPDRGRGTGELFF | TGTGCCAGCAGCCCCGACAGGGGGCGCGGCACCGGGGAGCTGTTTTTT
TRBJ2-7 | many | . | TRBV12-3/TRBV12-4 | CASSLIAGAYEQYF | TGTGCCAGCAGTTTAATTGCCGGGGCCTACGAGCAGTACTTC
TRBJ2-7 | few | . | TRBV27 | CASSLGGARRNEQYF | TGTGCCAGCAGTTTAGGGGGGGCGCGGAGGAACGAGCAGTACTTC
TRBJ2-7 | . | . | TRBV28 | CASSFPGMGSRSYEQYF | TGTGCCAGCAGTTTCCCCGGCATGGGAAGTAGGTCCTACGAGCAGTACTTC
TRBJ2-1 | . | . | TRBV5-6 | CASSLVLQGSYNEQFF | TGTGCCAGCAGCTTGGTATTACAGGGATCCTACAATGAGCAGTTCTTC
TRBJ2-7 | few | . | TRBV30 | CATGRGTGRYEQYF | TGTGCGACGGGGAGGGGGACAGGTCGCTACGAGCAGTACTTC
TRBJ1-1 | few | TRBD1 | TRBV2 | CASSSPQGFNTEAFF | TGTGCCAGCAGTTCGCCACAGGGGTTTAACACTGAAGCTTTCTTT
TRBJ2-5 | few | TRBD2 | TRBV11-2 | CASSLGTSGGQQETQYF | TGTGCCAGCAGCTTAGGGACTAGCGGGGGGCAGCAAGAGACCCAGTACTTC
TRBJ1-2 | few | . | TRBV12-2 | CASRLADRVGGYTF | TGTGCAAGTCGCTTAGCGGACAGGGTGGGTGGCTACACCTTC
TRBJ2-7 | . | TRBD2 | TRBV4-3 | CASSQGVAGADYEQYF | TGCGCCAGCAGCCAAGGGGTAGCGGGAGCAGACTACGAGCAGTACTTC
TRBJ1-6 | few | TRBD1 | TRBV6-1 | CASSTGGANSPLHF | TGTGCCAGCAGTACAGGGGGCGCGAATTCACCCCTCCACTTT
TRBJ2-1 | . | TRBD1 | TRBV12-3/TRBV12-4 | CASILGDRDDEQFF | TGTGCCAGCATTCTGGGGGACAGGGACGATGAGCAGTTCTTC
TRBJ2-2 | . | . | TRBV6-1 | CASRRGTPNTGELFF | TGTGCCAGCAGGAGGGGGACGCCGAACACCGGGGAGCTGTTTTTT
TRBJ2-1 | many | . | TRBV28 | CASSGYQISYNEQFF | TGTGCCAGCAGTGGGTACCAAATCTCCTACAATGAGCAGTTCTTC
TRBJ2-3 | . | TRBD2 | TRBV11-1 | CASSFLVSGGATDTQYF | TGTGCCAGCAGCTTTTTGGTTAGCGGGGGGGCCACAGATACGCAGTATTTT
TRBJ2-1 | few | TRBD2 | TRBV28 | CASPKSAGGLSDEQFF | TGTGCCAGCCCCAAGTCAGCGGGAGGGCTGAGCGATGAGCAGTTCTTC
TRBJ2-7 | . | TRBD1 | TRBV4-3 | CASSRGAGTGGYEQYF | TGCGCCAGCAGCCGAGGAGCCGGGACAGGGGGCTACGAGCAGTACTTC
TRBJ2-2 | few | . | TRBV6-5 | CASSSLAFTGELFF | TGTGCCAGCAGTTCCTTGGCATTCACCGGGGAGCTGTTTTTT
TRBJ1-1 | many | . | TRBV5-1 | CASSTRGTEAFF | TGCGCCAGCAGCACCAGGGGAACTGAAGCTTTCTTT
TRBJ2-6 | . | . | TRBV5-1 | CASTGVALSGANVLTF | TGCGCCAGCACCGGAGTCGCCCTGTCTGGGGCCAACGTCCTGACTTTC
TRBJ2-1 | few | TRBD2 | TRBV27 | CASRRGVTSGYTGEQFF | TGTGCCAGCAGAAGGGGGGTGACTAGCGGGTATACGGGTGAGCAGTTCTTC
TRBJ2-1 | few | TRBD2 | TRBV27 | CASSPLGRSGRAHNEQFF | TGTGCCAGCAGTCCCTTGGGGCGGAGCGGGAGGGCCCACAATGAGCAGTTCTTC
TRBJ2-2 | . | . | TRBV2 | CASSVVDRGSGELFF | TGTGCCAGCAGTGTGGTGGACAGAGGGTCCGGGGAGCTGTTTTTT
TRBJ2-5 | . | TRBD2 | TRBV20-1 | CSARDGGRVVWETQYF | TGCAGTGCTAGAGATGGCGGGAGGGTGGTGTGGGAGACCCAGTACTTC
TRBJ2-3 | few | . | TRBV7-9 | CASSLGSTSTDTQYF | TGTGCCAGCAGCTTAGGGTCAACTAGCACAGATACGCAGTATTTT
TRBJ2-1 | many | TRBD2 | TRBV6-2/TRBV6-3 | CASSTPSSGRGGEQFF | TGTGCCAGCAGTACCCCGTCGAGCGGGAGGGGTGGTGAGCAGTTCTTC
TRBJ2-2 | few | TRBD2 | TRBV6-1 | CASRFGGANTGELFF | TGTGCCAGCAGGTTTGGGGGGGCGAACACCGGGGAGCTGTTTTTT
TRBJ2-3 | . | . | TRBV5-1 | CASSETSRYTDTQYF | TGCGCCAGCAGCGAAACTAGCAGATACACAGATACGCAGTATTTT
TRBJ2-3 | many | . | TRBV7-8 | CASSSLTSTDTQYF | TGTGCCAGCAGCTCACTAACTAGCACAGATACGCAGTATTTT
TRBJ2-5 | . | TRBD2 | TRBV6-5 | CASSYTLAGGRETQYF | TGTGCCAGCAGTTACACCCTAGCGGGGGGGCGAGAGACCCAGTACTTC
TRBJ2-3 | many | . | TRBV29-1 | CSDKARGTDTQYF | TGCAGCGATAAGGCGAGGGGCACAGATACGCAGTATTTT
TRBJ2-7 | . | . | TRBV30 | CAWSGTAAEQYF | TGTGCCTGGAGTGGGACCGCCGCCGAGCAGTACTTC
TRBJ2-3 | many | TRBD2 | TRBV6-2/TRBV6-3 | CASSQTSGHSQYF | TGTGCCAGCAGCCAAACTAGCGGCCATTCCCAGTATTTT
TRBJ2-7 | few | . | TRBV21-1 | CASSKDGGTGLTYEQYF | TGTGCCAGCAGCAAAGATGGAGGGACAGGGCTTACCTACGAGCAGTACTTC
TRBJ1-4 | few | TRBD1 | TRBV18 | CASSPPWQGAIEKLFF | TGTGCCAGCTCACCACCGTGGCAGGGGGCCATTGAAAAACTGTTTTTT
TRBJ2-1 | many | . | TRBV28 | CASSLGGTEQFF | TGTGCCAGCAGTTTAGGGGGGACTGAGCAGTTCTTC
TRBJ2-5 | many | . | TRBV29-1 | CSVLGHEETQYF | TGCAGCGTTCTGGGACATGAAGAGACCCAGTACTTC
TRBJ2-5 | many | . | TRBV20-1 | CSARDLNRVETQYF | TGCAGTGCTAGAGATCTCAATCGTGTCGAGACCCAGTACTTC
TRBJ1-1 | many | TRBD1 | TRBV7-2 | CASSLQGADTEAFF | TGTGCCAGCAGCTTACAGGGGGCGGACACTGAAGCTTTCTTT
TRBJ2-5 | . | TRBD1 | TRBV11-2 | CASSSPRQGRVFLETQYF | TGTGCCAGCAGCTCGCCCCGACAGGGAAGGGTGTTCCTAGAGACCCAGTACTTC
TRBJ2-5 | . | TRBD1 | TRBV7-2 | CASSRDRGREETQYF | TGTGCCAGCAGCCGGGACAGGGGGCGCGAAGAGACCCAGTACTTC